This entry concerns a single T cell receptor (beta chain). The entry originates in a study of T cell changes during pregnancy in multiple sclerosis. This table comes from immunoSEQ multiplex PCR, and its TCRdb copy is limited to in-frame clones, with some not included. The table includes tens of thousands of clones, approximately 93% detected once. The germline gives CDR1 PRHDT, CDR2 FYEKMQ (reference sequence). The CDR3 spans 15 residues. V trimming: 5 bases; J trimming: 4 bases; junction bases outside the gene matches: 8. This receptor was identified in a female donor in good health, enrolled as a control in a pregnancy study. This chain uses TRBV13 with TRBJ2-7; 10 bases are a match to TRBD1. Here the sequenced sample was peripheral blood, taken after pregnancy. CDR3: CASSPRDRGNYEQYF. Here the CDR3 DNA reads TGTGCCAGCAGCCCCCGGGACAGGGGAAATTACGAGCAGTACTTC.